This T cell receptor (beta chain) was sequenced in a study of T cell repertoires in cytomegalovirus infection. Study summary: Indications of both CMV infection and matching HLA type were provided by public TCR beta signatures. Overall study results and limits: There were carriers of CMV plus the relevant HLA, and cumulative public TCR beta family frequency identified them. CMV-specific TCR beta clonotypes restricted by HLA-C were the ones dominating the ex vivo response.

The CDR3 is 16 amino acids. Germline V gene data show CDR1 as LGHDT and CDR2 as YNNKEL (reference sequence). V shed 4 bases, J shed 4 bases, and the junction held 9 bases outside the gene matches. TCRdb reprocessed the reads via MiXCR and lists one record per CDR3 protein. The table has 200,000 to 250,000 distinct CDR3 sequences, 38% seen once. Concerning this clonotype itself: The target antigen is unknown.

The clonotype was recovered from a human donor in good health (CMV status not recorded). Some clones in this sample may be carry-over from other donors' samples. V is TRBV3-1 and J is TRBJ2-2; 7 nucleotides agree with TRBD2. The source material was CD8+ T cells from cultured PBMCs, sampled from culture after CMV antigen stimulation. CDR3 sequence (DNA): TGTGCCAGCAGCCCTCTTCGGGAGGCAATCACCGGGGAGCTGTTTTTT. It specifies CASSPLREAITGELFF.